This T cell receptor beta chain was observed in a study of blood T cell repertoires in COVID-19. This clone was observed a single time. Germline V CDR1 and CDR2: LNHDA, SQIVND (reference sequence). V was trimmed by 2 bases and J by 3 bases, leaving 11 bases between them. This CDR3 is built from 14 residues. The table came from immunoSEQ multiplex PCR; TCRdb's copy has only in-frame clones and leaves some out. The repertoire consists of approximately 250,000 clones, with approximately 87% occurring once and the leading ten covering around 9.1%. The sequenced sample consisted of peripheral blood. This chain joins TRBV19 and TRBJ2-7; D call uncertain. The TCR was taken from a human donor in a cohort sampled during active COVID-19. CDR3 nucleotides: TGTGCCAGTAGTATATCCAGAAACAACTACGAGCAGTACTTC. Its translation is CASSISRNNYEQYF.